The 26 T cell receptor beta chains listed next were all sequenced from one sample in a study of blood T cell repertoires in COVID-19. Data came from immunoSEQ multiplex PCR; TCRdb stores just in-frame clones and leaves some out. This table has 100,000 to 150,000 clones, 84% appearing once. Sequences were obtained from peripheral blood. The origin of the receptors is a woman under 40 who had recovered from COVID-19.

This clone was seen a single time. The chain has TRBV5-1 and TRBJ1-4, with 7 bases that match TRBD1. Unmatched junction bases numbered 9, after V lost 4 bases and J lost 3 bases. The length of the CDR3 is 16 residues. The germline V gene has CDR1 SGHRS and CDR2 YFSETQ. The CDR3 region is CASSPDRFGANEKLFF. The CDR3, as DNA: TGCGCCAGCAGCCCGGACAGGTTTGGGGCTAATGAAAAACTGTTTTTT.

Comment on this clone: In the same sample, other DNA sequences code for this CDR3. DNA for the CDR3: TGTGCCAGCAGTTTAGGGACAGGGGGCTATGGCTACACCTTC. Encoded protein: CASSLGTGGYGYTF. The chain uses TRBV27 and TRBJ1-2, with 11 bases identical to TRBD1. This CDR3 has 14 amino acids. The trim removed 2 bases at V and 4 bases at J, leaving 0 bases unmatched. Germline CDR1 is MNHEY and CDR2 is SMNVEV (reference sequence).

V and J are TRBV5-1 and TRBJ2-5, with 7 bases fitting TRBD1. The germline CDR1 and CDR2 sequences are SGHRS and YFSETQ. The CDR3 contains 16 residues. Losses at the gene ends were 0 bases for V and 4 bases for J; bases not matched to a gene: 9. CDR3 DNA: TGCGCCAGCAGCTTGGAAGGGACAGCTTTCGGAGAGACCCAGTACTTC. This sequence encodes CASSLEGTAFGETQYF.

The genes are TRBV11-2 and TRBJ2-7; 12 bases match TRBD2. This CDR3 region has 15 residues. Trimming took 5 bases from V and 6 from J; bases not matched to a gene: 8. Germline CDR1 SGHAT, CDR2 FQNNGV. Here the CDR3 DNA reads TGTGCCAGCAGCCAAGGACTAGCGGGACTCATCGAGCAGTACTTC. Protein sequence: CASSQGLAGLIEQYF.

Only one count was recorded for this clone. The chain recombines TRBV5-4 with TRBJ2-6, with 7 bases lining up with TRBD2. The CDR3 runs 17 residues. Germline-derived CDR1 and CDR2 are SGHNT and YYREEE (reference sequence). Losses at the gene ends were 4 bases for V and 2 bases for J; bases not matched to a gene: 9. In DNA, the CDR3 is TGTGCCAGCAGCCAATCAACCGGGGGGACTGGGGCCAACGTCCTGACTTTC. Translated: CASSQSTGGTGANVLTF.

Notes on this clone: At one boundary the junction diverges from the germline segment, which might be a read error. The rearrangement uses TRBV2 and TRBJ2-3, with TRBD2 matching 14 bases. This CDR3 has 19 amino acids. Germline-derived CDR1 and CDR2 are SNHLY and FYNNEI. CDR3 coding DNA: TGTGCCAGCAGTGAAAGGGGCTCGACTAGCGGGAGGGGCACGGATACGCAGTATTTT. Encoded protein: CASSERGSTSGRGTDTQYF.

This chain uses TRBV19 with TRBJ2-1; a weak D match, TRBD2 (6 bases). V shed 1 base and J shed 8 bases, with 15 bases lying between them. The CDR3 contains 15 residues. CDR1 LNHDA and CDR2 SQIVND come from the germline V gene (reference sequence). CDR3: CASSIGAGWADEQFF. The CDR3 region has the DNA TGTGCCAGTAGTATAGGGGCGGGGTGGGCAGATGAGCAGTTCTTC.

The chain uses TRBV4-1 and TRBJ1-2; no reliable D call. CDR3 size: 15 residues. Germline V gene data show CDR1 as MGHRA and CDR2 as YSYEKL. The V end lost 0 bases, the J end lost 0 bases, and 8 bases lay between the germline ends. CDR3 nucleotide sequence: TGCGCCAGCAGCCAAGAGGGCAGGCCTAACTATGGCTACACCTTC. Encoded protein: CASSQEGRPNYGYTF.

The chain couples TRBV15 to TRBJ2-2; D uncertain. The length of the CDR3 is 12 residues. Germline V CDR1 and CDR2: LNHNV, YYDKDF (reference sequence). V lost 7 bases, J lost 8 bases, and 11 bases lay in between. The CDR3 spells CATKYSRGELFF. CDR3 in DNA: TGTGCCACCAAATACAGTAGGGGGGAGCTGTTTTTT.

This clone has just a few counts. The chain is built from TRBV6-5 and TRBJ1-2; 9 bases line up with TRBD1. The CDR3 runs 15 residues. Germline lookup yields CDR1 MNHEY and CDR2 SVGAGI. The V and J ends lost 6 bases and 5 bases, in that order; junction bases with no gene match: 10. The CDR3 coding sequence is TGTGCCAGCAGACCCGACAGGGGGGGTAATTATGGCTACACCTTC. Translation: CASRPDRGGNYGYTF.

This clone occurred once. The J gene is TRBJ2-1, the V gene TRBV21-1; the table names TRBD2, a call not compared with the DNA. TRBV21-1 represents a pseudogene. The CDR3 spans 20 residues. CDR3 sequence: CASSKTSCRTSGSTYNEQFF. The CDR3 nucleotides read TGTGCCAGCAGCAAAACGTCGTGTCGGACTAGCGGGAGTACCTACAATGAGCAGTTCTTC.

The chain couples TRBV6-7 to TRBJ2-2; D might be TRBD2 (5 bases). TRBV6-7 qualifies as an ORF whose function is uncertain. V lost 3 bases and J 5 bases, leaving 16 bases between the germline ends. There are 16 residues in the CDR3. DNA for the CDR3: TGTGCCAGCAGTTATGAGGGCGGTACTGTGACCGGGGAGCTGTTTTTT. It yields the protein CASSYEGGTVTGELFF.

The chain has TRBV6-5 and TRBJ1-1, with D maybe TRBD1 (6 bases). This CDR3 comprises 13 residues. V dropped 8 bases and J dropped 9 bases, with 19 bases sitting between them. The V gene's germline CDR1 is MNHEY and CDR2 SVGAGI. CDR3 nucleotides: TGTGCCAGCGAAAACTGGGGCGGGGGGCAAGCTTTCTTT. Amino acids: CASENWGGGQAFF.

The V call is TRBV28, the J call TRBJ1-2, with D perhaps matching TRBD1 (6 bases). Trimming cost V 10 bases and J 7 bases, with 22 bases left between them. This CDR3 has 14 amino acids. Germline-derived CDR1 and CDR2 are MDHEN and SYDVKM. The DNA for the CDR3 is TGTGCCATCGACCCCCTACGGGGGGCCGGTGGCTACACCTTC. It yields the protein CAIDPLRGAGGYTF.

The chain carries TRBV10-3 and TRBJ2-1; D remains unclear. CDR3 length: 15 amino acids. The V end lost 2 bases, the J end lost 0 bases, and 8 bases lay between the germline ends. Germline V CDR1 and CDR2: ENHRY, SYGVKD. CDR3 sequence: CAISERLSSYNEQFF. The CDR3, as DNA: TGTGCCATCAGTGAGCGGTTAAGCTCCTACAATGAGCAGTTCTTC.

The chain employs TRBV19 and TRBJ2-1, with 8 bases identical to TRBD2. The CDR3 spans 15 residues. Per germline, CDR1 LNHDA and CDR2 SQIVND (reference sequence). Trimming at V came to 8 bases and at J to 3 bases, leaving 9 bases not matched to a gene. The CDR3 bases are TGTGCCAGTGATCAAGCGGGGGCTGGCTACAATGAGCAGTTCTTC. Amino acids: CASDQAGAGYNEQFF.

This clone was seen only a few times. This chain joins TRBV7-3 and TRBJ1-6; D remains ambiguous. Germline values: CDR1 SGHTA, CDR2 FQGTGA. Between the trimmed V and J ends, which lost 1 base and 6 bases, there was a span of 4 bases. The CDR3 totals 13 residues. The CDR3 DNA is TGTGCCAGCAGCTTAAGCAGTAATTCACCCCTCCACTTT. Translated, it gives CASSLSSNSPLHF.

J is TRBJ1-3 and V is TRBV5-1, with 7 positions matching TRBD1. This CDR3 comprises 18 residues. V lost 4 bases and J lost 0; bases outside the gene matches: 13. Per germline, CDR1 SGHRS and CDR2 YFSETQ. CDR3 nucleotide sequence: TGCGCCAGCAGCCAAACCCCCGGCGCAGGGGGCTCTGGAAACACCATATATTTT. It translates to CASSQTPGAGGSGNTIYF.

The chain couples TRBV9 to TRBJ2-1; D remains ambiguous. The CDR3 is made up of 11 amino acids. Germline V gene data show CDR1 as SGDLS and CDR2 as YYNGEE. Trimming cost V 0 bases and J 8 bases, with 3 bases left between them. CDR3 protein: CASSVGDEQFF. The CDR3 DNA is TGTGCCAGCAGCGTAGGAGATGAGCAGTTCTTC.

This chain links TRBV14 with TRBJ2-1, with D possibly TRBD1 on 6 matching bases. The CDR3 sequence is 16 residues long. V was clipped by 4 bases and J by 0 bases, with 13 bases between them. Germline CDR1 is SGHDN and CDR2 is FVKESK. The CDR3 DNA reads TGTGCCAGCAGCCTTAGACAGGTCAACTCCTACAATGAGCAGTTCTTC. This gives the protein CASSLRQVNSYNEQFF.

Written as DNA, the CDR3 is TGTGCCAGCATCGGACAGGGGAATTCACCCCTCCACTTT. This gives the protein CASIGQGNSPLHF. This rearrangement joins TRBV6-5 to TRBJ1-6; 9 nucleotides agree with TRBD1. V shed 7 bases and J 7 bases; nucleotides not matched to a gene: 2. This CDR3 region has 13 residues. CDR1 MNHEY and CDR2 SVGAGI come from the germline V gene.

As regards this clone: One end of the junction is discordant with germline, which a read error may explain. The chain has TRBV7-7 and TRBJ2-1, with 7 bases fitting TRBD1. This CDR3 is 15 amino acids long. The germline gives CDR1 SSHAT, CDR2 FNYEAQ (reference sequence). The CDR3 DNA reads TGTGCTAGCAGCTTAGGGCAGGGGGCCTACAATGAGCAGTTCTTC. It yields the protein CASSLGQGAYNEQFF.

The gene calls are TRBV27 and TRBJ2-7; D possibly corresponds to TRBD2 (6 bases). CDR3 size: 14 residues. Trimming removed 2 bases at V and 0 bases at J, with 8 bases between. Germline V gene lookup returns CDR1 MNHEY and CDR2 SMNVEV (reference sequence). The CDR3 DNA is TGTGCCAGCAGTTTACGGCGGGGCTCCTACGAGCAGTACTTC. It specifies CASSLRRGSYEQYF.

J is TRBJ2-1 and V is TRBV6-5, with 7 bases aligning to TRBD2. The CDR3 contains 13 residues. In germline, CDR1 is MNHEY, CDR2 SVGAGI. V gave up 6 bases and J gave up 9 bases; unmatched junction bases: 8. CDR3 in amino acids: CASSRRELIEQFF. The DNA for the CDR3 is TGTGCCAGCAGCCGGCGGGAGCTCATTGAGCAGTTCTTC.

This clone appeared once. The chain recombines TRBV15 with TRBJ1-3; TRBD1 matches at 8 bases. Germline V gene sequence: CDR1 LNHNV, CDR2 YYDKDF (reference sequence). V trimming: 3 bases; J trimming: 2 bases; junction bases outside the gene matches: 6. The CDR3 is 16 residues long. Here the CDR3 reads CATSSPDRAPGNTIYF. CDR3 nucleotide sequence: TGTGCCACCAGCAGCCCGGACAGGGCCCCTGGAAACACCATATATTTT.

The V and J genes are TRBV19 and TRBJ2-5; 8 bases line up with TRBD1. Germline assignment: CDR1 LNHDA and CDR2 SQIVND (reference sequence). The CDR3 spans 14 residues. V lost 3 bases and J lost 5; bases outside the gene matches: 5. The CDR3 DNA is TGTGCCAGTAGTATCCCGGGACAGGCCGAGACCCAGTACTTC. It is translated as CASSIPGQAETQYF.